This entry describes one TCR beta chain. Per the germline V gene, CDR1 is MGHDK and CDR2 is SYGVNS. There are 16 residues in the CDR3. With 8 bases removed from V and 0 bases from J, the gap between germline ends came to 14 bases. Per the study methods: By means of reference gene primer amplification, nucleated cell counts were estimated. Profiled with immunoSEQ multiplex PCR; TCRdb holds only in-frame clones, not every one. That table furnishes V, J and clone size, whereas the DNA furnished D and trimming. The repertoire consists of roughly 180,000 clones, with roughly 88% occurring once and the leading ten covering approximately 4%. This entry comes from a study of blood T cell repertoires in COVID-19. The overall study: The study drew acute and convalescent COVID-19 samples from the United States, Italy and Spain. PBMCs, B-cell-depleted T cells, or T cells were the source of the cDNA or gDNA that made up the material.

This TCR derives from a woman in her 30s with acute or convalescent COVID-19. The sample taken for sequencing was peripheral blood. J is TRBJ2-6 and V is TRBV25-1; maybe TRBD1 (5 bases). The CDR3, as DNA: TGTGCCAGCGGGCAGGGAATAAACTCTGGGGCCAACGTCCTGACTTTC. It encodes CASGQGINSGANVLTF.